Sequencing of this T cell receptor beta chain was carried out in a study of blood T cell repertoires in COVID-19. With 1 base clipped from V and 10 bases from J, the junction kept 8 bases outside the gene matches. The CDR3 runs to 15 residues. Germline V gene sequence: CDR1 MNHEY, CDR2 SMNVEV (reference sequence). Authors' processing steps: From reference gene primer amplification, estimates of nucleated cell counts were derived. The protocol was immunoSEQ multiplex PCR, while the TCRdb copy is restricted to in-frame clones and leaves out a portion. That table supplies the V and J calls and clone size; D and trimming were determined from the DNA. The profile shows about 240,000 clones, approximately 83% of them singletons.

This receptor was taken from a woman aged 80 or over with acute or convalescent COVID-19. The specimen sequenced was peripheral blood. The rearrangement joins TRBV27 to TRBJ1-4; 8 positions match TRBD1. The CDR3 sequence is CASSLWTGRVAKLFF. The CDR3 DNA follows: TGTGCCAGCAGTTTATGGACAGGGAGAGTGGCAAAACTGTTTTTT.